Each of the 27 T cell receptor beta chains below was sequenced from the same sample in a study of PD-L1 blockade in urothelial cancer. Generated by immunoSEQ multiplex PCR, the TCRdb table keeps only in-frame clones and is missing some. In the table there are tens of thousands of clones, more than 70% of which are singletons. Stated time point: peripheral blood 6 weeks after treatment start. Material: PBMCs, obtained around atezolizumab (anti-PD-L1) treatment. All receptors come from a man aged 60-69 years with urothelial cancer.

The chain combines TRBV18 with TRBJ1-1; no definite D call. This CDR3 comprises 13 residues. From germline, CDR1 is KGHSH and CDR2 LQKENI. The ends were cut back, 1 base at V and 6 bases at J, with 9 bases in the middle. CDR3 coding DNA: TGTGCCAGCTCACCACAGGGAGGTGCTGAAGCTTTCTTT. Residues: CASSPQGGAEAFF.

CDR3: CASSSSGYYNEQFF. The DNA for the CDR3 is TGTGCCAGCAGCTCATCAGGGTACTACAATGAGCAGTTCTTC. The chain combines TRBV11-2 with TRBJ2-1, with D maybe TRBD1 (5 bases). With 4 bases removed from V and 3 bases from J, the gap between germline ends came to 10 bases. The length of the CDR3 is 14 residues. CDR1 and CDR2 from the germline V gene are SGHAT and FQNNGV.

The chain recombines TRBV9 with TRBJ1-2, with a possible D match to TRBD1 (6 bases). Per germline, CDR1 SGDLS and CDR2 YYNGEE. This CDR3 is built from 15 residues. The germline V and J ends were trimmed by 2 bases and 8 bases, with 19 bases remaining between them. Here the CDR3 reads CASSVAPGHKGGYTF. In DNA form, the CDR3 reads TGTGCCAGCAGCGTCGCCCCGGGACACAAAGGCGGCTACACCTTC.

The chain joins TRBV7-2 to TRBJ1-2, with no clear D. Germline assignment: CDR1 SGHTA and CDR2 FQGNSA. The CDR3 spans 11 residues. The ends were cut back, 4 bases at V and 8 bases at J, with 8 bases in the middle. The CDR3 region has the DNA TGTGCCAGCAGCTCCCGTTTCGGCTACACCTTC. This translates into CASSSRFGYTF.

V and J are TRBV5-6 and TRBJ2-5; no firm D call. From germline, CDR1 is SGHDT and CDR2 YYEEEE. The CDR3 totals 12 residues. The germline V and J ends were trimmed by 0 bases and 5 bases, with 5 bases remaining between them. The CDR3 DNA reads as TGTGCCAGCAGCTTGGAAACTGAGACCCAGTACTTC. This codes for CASSLETETQYF.

The V and J genes are TRBV18 and TRBJ2-5, with 10 bases fitting TRBD2. V was clipped by 2 bases and J by 1 base; unmatched bases: 10. This CDR3 contains 18 residues. CDR1 is KGHSH, CDR2 LQKENI, per germline. The CDR3 is CASSPYASGGITQETQYF. Written as DNA, the CDR3 is TGTGCCAGCTCACCATATGCTAGCGGGGGAATCACCCAAGAGACCCAGTACTTC. Based on the CDR3 plus reference TRBV18 and TRBJ2-5, the full variable domain is NAGVMQNPRHLVRRRGQEARLRCSPMKGHSHVYWYRQLPEEGLKFMVYLQKENIIDESGMPKERFSAEFPKEGPSILRIQQVVRGDSAAYFCASSPYASGGITQETQYFGPGTRLLVL.

The V gene is TRBV6-1, the J gene TRBJ1-2; 8 bases are a match to TRBD1. Germline values: CDR1 MNHNS, CDR2 SASEGT. V gave up 6 bases and J gave up 4 bases; unmatched junction bases: 7. The CDR3 is 14 amino acids. The CDR3: CASRSPGGSYGYTF. The CDR3 bases are TGTGCCAGCAGGTCCCCAGGGGGCAGCTATGGCTACACCTTC.

There are many counts of this clone. This chain links TRBV6-5 with TRBJ1-2; D is unclear. The CDR3 has 14 residues. V was shortened by 6 bases and J by 0 bases, with 11 bases between the two germline ends. Germline-derived CDR1 and CDR2 are MNHEY and SVGAGI. This CDR3 reads CASRIRRANYGYTF. CDR3 nucleotides: TGTGCCAGCAGGATTCGAAGAGCTAACTATGGCTACACCTTC.

The V and J genes are TRBV6-6 and TRBJ2-1; 8 bases are a match to TRBD1. The germline CDR1 and CDR2 sequences are MNHNY and SVGAGI (reference sequence). The V and J ends lost 4 bases and 7 bases, in that order; junction bases with no gene match: 6. This CDR3 has 14 amino acids. CDR3 loop: CASSSGTGQNEQFF. The CDR3 DNA reads as TGTGCCAGCAGTTCCGGGACAGGTCAGAATGAGCAGTTCTTC.

The rearrangement uses TRBV6-1 and TRBJ2-7; D gene uncertain. The CDR3 loop spans 13 amino acids. Germline-derived CDR1 and CDR2 are MNHNS and SASEGT. V lost 6 bases and J 4 bases, leaving 13 bases between the germline ends. In nucleotides, the CDR3 is TGTGCCAGCAGGGAGACGGTTTCATACGAGCAGTACTTC. Translation gives CASRETVSYEQYF.

The CDR3 protein is CSPSQQGEKLFF. The CDR3 DNA is TGCAGCCCTTCCCAACAGGGTGAAAAACTGTTTTTT. This chain connects TRBV29-1 to TRBJ1-4, with D possibly TRBD1 on 6 matching bases. CDR3 length: 12 amino acids. V was trimmed by 8 bases and J by 7 bases, leaving 14 bases between them. Germline CDR1 and CDR2: SQVTM and ANQGSEA.

This clone showed up just once. The rearrangement joins TRBV6-6 to TRBJ1-4; no firm D call. Germline assignment: CDR1 MNHNY and CDR2 SVGAGI (reference sequence). Trimming took off 6 bases at V and 7 bases at J, with 15 bases between the two ends. The CDR3 totals 14 residues. CDR3 nucleotide sequence: TGTGCCAGCAGCAACCTAGGAGAAGCTGAAAAACTGTTTTTT. It encodes CASSNLGEAEKLFF.

CDR3 DNA sequence: TGTGCCAGCAGCCCCGACAGGGGGCCCCAAGAGACCCAGTACTTC. It translates to CASSPDRGPQETQYF. The chain couples TRBV7-2 to TRBJ2-5; 10 positions agree with TRBD1. There are 15 residues in the CDR3. V lost 5 bases and J lost 1; bases outside the gene matches: 4. Per germline, CDR1 SGHTA and CDR2 FQGNSA.

In its sample, this clone is medium-sized. The CDR3 DNA reads as TGTGCCAGCAGTCCCACAGGGGGCGCCCGGAAGGAAGCTTTCTTT. Protein sequence: CASSPTGGARKEAFF. The chain uses TRBV6-5 and TRBJ1-1; 9 bases map to TRBD1. Germline CDR1 is MNHEY and CDR2 is SVGAGI. The length of the CDR3 is 15 residues. Losses at the gene ends were 5 bases for V and 8 bases for J; bases not matched to a gene: 12.

This chain uses TRBV5-1 with TRBJ1-4, with TRBD1 identical over 8 bases. The CDR3 loop spans 16 amino acids. Trimming at V came to 3 bases and at J to 4 bases, leaving 8 bases not matched to a gene. In germline, CDR1 is SGHRS, CDR2 YFSETQ. In DNA form, the CDR3 reads TGCGCCAGCAGCTCCGGGACAGGCTTGGGTAATGAAAAACTGTTTTTT. Encoded protein: CASSSGTGLGNEKLFF. Looking up the rest from reference TRBV5-1 and TRBJ1-4 gives the full variable domain: KAGVTQTPRYLIKTRGQQVTLSCSPISGHRSVSWYQQTPGQGLQFLFEYFSETQRNKGNFPGRFSGRQFSNSRSEMNVSTLELGDSALYLCASSSGTGLGNEKLFFGSGTQLSVL.

This rearrangement joins TRBV6-5 to TRBJ2-2; 10 nucleotides align to TRBD1. Germline V gene sequence: CDR1 MNHEY, CDR2 SVGAGI. V lost 10 bases and J lost 3; bases outside the gene matches: 5. The CDR3 spans 14 residues. CDR3 in DNA: TGTGCCAACGACAGGGGGCGCCACACCGGGGAGCTGTTTTTT. Translation: CANDRGRHTGELFF.

This clone has only one observation. The rearrangement uses TRBV6-5 and TRBJ1-2; the match to TRBD1 covers 11 bases. Germline V gene sequence: CDR1 MNHEY, CDR2 SVGAGI. The V segment lost 6 bases and the J segment 8 bases; nucleotides outside the gene matches: 8. This CDR3 has 14 residues. CDR3 in amino acids: CASSGQGALFGYTF. The CDR3 DNA follows: TGTGCCAGCAGCGGACAGGGGGCATTATTCGGCTACACCTTC.

The chain uses TRBV7-2 and TRBJ2-7, with 11 nucleotides matching TRBD2. Germline values: CDR1 SGHTA, CDR2 FQGNSA. J gave up 0 bases and V 0 bases, and 19 bases lay outside the gene matches. The CDR3 sequence is 22 residues long. In nucleotides, the CDR3 is TGTGCCAGCAGCTTAGCTGGATTTACTAGCGGGAGAAACTTTGACATCTCCTACGAGCAGTACTTC. Its protein is CASSLAGFTSGRNFDISYEQYF.

The gene calls are TRBV18 and TRBJ1-5; 7 nucleotides line up with TRBD1. There are 14 residues in the CDR3. Germline V gene data show CDR1 as KGHSH and CDR2 as LQKENI. Trimming removed 5 bases from V and 2 bases from J; junction bases left unmatched: 3. This CDR3 reads CASSNDRGNQPQHF. In nucleotides, the CDR3 is TGTGCCAGCTCAAACGACAGGGGCAATCAGCCCCAGCATTTT.

V gene TRBV2 combines with J gene TRBJ1-1, with a tentative D call TRBD1 (5 bases). The germline V and J ends were trimmed by 5 bases and 1 base, with 8 bases remaining between them. Looked up from germline, CDR1 is SNHLY and CDR2 is FYNNEI. CDR3 size: 13 residues. CDR3: CASSRGRNTEAFF. The DNA for the CDR3 is TGTGCCAGCAGTCGGGGGAGGAACACTGAAGCTTTCTTT.

The chain joins TRBV7-8 to TRBJ2-7; TRBD2 matches at 8 bases. V was clipped by 3 bases and J by 3 bases; unmatched bases: 4. CDR1 and CDR2 from the germline V gene are SGHVS and FQNEAQ. CDR3 length: 14 residues. This CDR3 is CASSFSGDFYEQYF. The CDR3 DNA reads TGTGCCAGCAGCTTTAGCGGGGATTTCTACGAGCAGTACTTC.

The rearrangement uses TRBV7-2 and TRBJ2-3; perhaps TRBD2 as D (6 bases). The CDR3 covers 16 residues. V was trimmed by 2 bases and J by 1 base, leaving 13 bases between them. Germline V gene lookup returns CDR1 SGHTA and CDR2 FQGNSA. CDR3 DNA: TGTGCCAGCAGCTTAAGCTGGGGGGTTGGCACAGATACGCAGTATTTT. It specifies CASSLSWGVGTDTQYF.

The chain is built from TRBV4-1 and TRBJ2-7; D gene uncertain. Germline V CDR1 and CDR2: MGHRA, YSYEKL. The CDR3 loop spans 13 amino acids. Trimming removed 1 base from V and 2 bases from J, with 6 bases in between. The CDR3 loop reads CASSQVVAYEQYF. CDR3 coding DNA: TGCGCCAGCAGCCAAGTGGTAGCCTACGAGCAGTACTTC.

The chain uses TRBV11-2 and TRBJ2-1, with 8 bases lining up with TRBD2. Germline loops: CDR1 SGHAT, CDR2 FQNNGV. The length of the CDR3 is 16 residues. The junction had 14 bases not matched to a gene; V was cut back by 5 bases and J by 8 bases. CDR3 sequence (DNA): TGTGCCAGCAGCCCGAGCGGGGGTTGGGGGGGGGATGAGCAGTTCTTC. It yields the protein CASSPSGGWGGDEQFF.

This clone was seen only a few times. DNA of the CDR3: TGTGCCAGCTCACCAAGGGGCTACGAGCAGTACTTC. Residues: CASSPRGYEQYF. The chain is built from TRBV18 and TRBJ2-7; possible D gene TRBD1, 5 bases. With 2 bases removed from V and 3 bases from J, the gap between germline ends came to 5 bases. CDR3 length equals 12 residues. Germline V gives CDR1 KGHSH, CDR2 LQKENI.

V usage is TRBV30 and J usage is TRBJ1-3, with unresolved D. CDR3 length: 15 residues. V lost 4 bases to trimming and J lost 5 bases, with 18 bases between them. Germline V lookup: CDR1 GTSNPN, CDR2 SVGIG (reference sequence). CDR3: CAWNALGGIRNTIYF. CDR3 nucleotides: TGTGCCTGGAATGCATTAGGAGGGATCAGAAACACCATATATTTT. The variable domain in full, completed from reference TRBV30 and TRBJ1-3, reads SQTIHQWPATLVQPVGSPLSLECTVEGTSNPNLYWYRQAAGRGLQLLFYSVGIGQISSEVPQNLSASRPQDRQFILSSKKLLLSDSGFYLCAWNALGGIRNTIYFGEGSWLTVV.

This chain connects TRBV21-1 to TRBJ2-1; the DNA was not used to check the table's D call, TRBD2. TRBV21-1 is designated a pseudogene. The CDR3 is 18 residues long. CDR3: CASSKARPGLSSYNEQFF. Here the CDR3 DNA reads TGTGCCAGCAGCAAAGCGCGGCCCGGTCTGAGCTCCTACAATGAGCAGTTCTTC.